What follows are 12 T cell receptor beta chains derived from one specimen sequenced in a study of T cell changes during pregnancy in multiple sclerosis. Libraries were prepared by immunoSEQ multiplex PCR; TCRdb keeps only in-frame clonotypes and omits some of them. The sample has under 20,000 clones; approximately 81% are singletons. The sequences come from CD8+ T cells from peripheral blood mononuclear cells, collected after pregnancy. These receptors were taken from a female donor with multiple sclerosis, enrolled in a pregnancy study.

This chain uses TRBV2 with TRBJ2-5; 12 bases fit TRBD2. Germline trimming cut 2 bases from V and 1 base from J; bases unmatched to any gene: 5. This CDR3 region has 17 residues. CDR1 is SNHLY and CDR2 is FYNNEI in the germline V gene. The DNA for the CDR3 is TGTGCCAGCAGTGAACATCTAGCGGGAGGGGGCCAAGAGACCCAGTACTTC. This translates into CASSEHLAGGGQETQYF.

The chain recombines TRBV6-4 with TRBJ2-5; D is possibly TRBD2 (6 bases). The CDR3 is 15 residues long. V lost 6 bases, J lost 5 bases, and 19 bases lay in between. Germline CDR1 reads MRHNA; CDR2 reads SNTAGT. CDR3 sequence (DNA): TGTGCCAGCAGCTACCAACCGGGAGAAGGGGAGACCCAGTACTTC. This translates into CASSYQPGEGETQYF.

The chain joins TRBV27 to TRBJ2-7; D may be TRBD1 (6 bases). CDR3 length equals 13 residues. Germline V lookup: CDR1 MNHEY, CDR2 SMNVEV (reference sequence). V was shortened by 4 bases and J by 3 bases, with 10 bases between the two germline ends. CDR3 nucleotide sequence: TGTGCCAGCAGTTGGGTCAGGGGCTACGAGCAGTACTTC. Translating gives CASSWVRGYEQYF.

This chain connects TRBV28 to TRBJ2-1; 8 positions agree with TRBD1. This CDR3 contains 15 residues. The trim removed 5 bases at V and 8 bases at J, leaving 11 bases unmatched. Germline loops: CDR1 MDHEN, CDR2 SYDVKM. DNA for the CDR3: TGTGCCAGCAGTCCTCTGACAGGGGTACGGTATGAGCAGTTCTTC. Its translation: CASSPLTGVRYEQFF.

The V and J genes are TRBV6-6 and TRBJ2-2, with D perhaps TRBD1 (6 bases). The CDR3 has 15 amino acids. The V and J ends lost 2 bases and 4 bases respectively, with 11 bases between them. Germline V CDR1 and CDR2: MNHNY, SVGAGI (reference sequence). The CDR3 protein is CASSYGGEGTGELFF. CDR3 nucleotides: TGTGCCAGCAGTTACGGGGGCGAGGGCACCGGGGAGCTGTTTTTT.

The chain recombines TRBV30 with TRBJ2-7, with 7 bases aligning to TRBD2. There are 14 residues in the CDR3. CDR1 and CDR2 from the germline V gene are GTSNPN and SVGIG (reference sequence). J was trimmed by 2 bases and V by 6 bases; bases with no gene match: 10. CDR3 amino acids: CACFPSGTTYEQYF. The CDR3 coding sequence is TGTGCCTGCTTCCCCAGCGGGACGACCTACGAGCAGTACTTC. The full variable domain, in which reference TRBV30 and TRBJ2-7 provide the parts outside the CDR3, is SQTIHQWPATLVQPVGSPLSLECTVEGTSNPNLYWYRQAAGRGLQLLFYSVGIGQISSEVPQNLSASRPQDRQFILSSKKLLLSDSGFYLCACFPSGTTYEQYFGPGTRLTVT.

The sample holds one count of this clone. The chain combines TRBV10-3 with TRBJ2-7, with TRBD2 matching over 14 bases. J gave up 7 bases and V 3 bases, and 20 bases lay outside the gene matches. The CDR3 covers 20 residues. Germline CDR1 and CDR2: ENHRY and SYGVKD. The CDR3 nucleotides are TGTGCCATCAGTGATCCTCTCGGTCGTGCGGGACTAGCGGGAGAGGATGAGCAGTACTTC. Translated: CAISDPLGRAGLAGEDEQYF.

The V and J genes are TRBV6-5 and TRBJ2-1; 7 nucleotides line up with TRBD1. V shed 0 bases and J 10 bases; nucleotides not matched to a gene: 12. CDR1 is MNHEY, CDR2 SVGAGI, per germline. The CDR3 has 16 residues. CDR3 sequence reads: CASSYSIEGAGGEQFF. In DNA form, the CDR3 reads TGTGCCAGCAGTTACTCGATTGAGGGGGCGGGCGGGGAGCAGTTCTTC.

This chain connects TRBV7-6 to TRBJ2-5; maybe TRBD2 (5 bases). Trimming took 2 bases from V and 4 from J, leaving 11 bases between them. The CDR3 loop spans 14 amino acids. Germline-derived CDR1 and CDR2 are SGHVS and FNYEAQ. CDR3 sequence: CASSLFGGGETQYF. The CDR3 nucleotides read TGTGCCAGCAGCTTATTTGGCGGAGGAGAGACCCAGTACTTC.

J is TRBJ1-3 and V is TRBV19; maybe TRBD1 (5 bases). The length of the CDR3 is 16 residues. CDR1 and CDR2 (germline): LNHDA, SQIVND (reference sequence). Trimming took 0 bases from V and 0 from J, leaving 9 bases between them. CDR3 sequence: CASSIETDFSGNTIYF. The CDR3 DNA follows: TGTGCCAGTAGTATAGAGACAGACTTCTCTGGAAACACCATATATTTT.

This clone came up a few times. The chain recombines TRBV6-6 with TRBJ2-7, with 7 bases matching TRBD1. V lost 4 bases and J lost 1; bases outside the gene matches: 7. The germline V gene encodes CDR1 MNHNY and CDR2 SVGAGI (reference sequence). The CDR3 totals 15 residues. CDR3 nucleotides: TGTGCCAGCAGTTCAGAGACAGGGCTGTCCTACGAGCAGTACTTC. This codes for CASSSETGLSYEQYF.

The V and J genes are TRBV5-6 and TRBJ2-5, with 8 bases aligning to TRBD1. The CDR3 has 15 residues. The germline V gene has CDR1 SGHDT and CDR2 YYEEEE. After removal of 0 bases from V and 3 bases from J, the junction contained 4 bases not matched to a gene. The DNA of the CDR3 is TGTGCCAGCAGCTTGGCCCGGACAGGGAAAGAGACCCAGTACTTC. Its protein product is CASSLARTGKETQYF.